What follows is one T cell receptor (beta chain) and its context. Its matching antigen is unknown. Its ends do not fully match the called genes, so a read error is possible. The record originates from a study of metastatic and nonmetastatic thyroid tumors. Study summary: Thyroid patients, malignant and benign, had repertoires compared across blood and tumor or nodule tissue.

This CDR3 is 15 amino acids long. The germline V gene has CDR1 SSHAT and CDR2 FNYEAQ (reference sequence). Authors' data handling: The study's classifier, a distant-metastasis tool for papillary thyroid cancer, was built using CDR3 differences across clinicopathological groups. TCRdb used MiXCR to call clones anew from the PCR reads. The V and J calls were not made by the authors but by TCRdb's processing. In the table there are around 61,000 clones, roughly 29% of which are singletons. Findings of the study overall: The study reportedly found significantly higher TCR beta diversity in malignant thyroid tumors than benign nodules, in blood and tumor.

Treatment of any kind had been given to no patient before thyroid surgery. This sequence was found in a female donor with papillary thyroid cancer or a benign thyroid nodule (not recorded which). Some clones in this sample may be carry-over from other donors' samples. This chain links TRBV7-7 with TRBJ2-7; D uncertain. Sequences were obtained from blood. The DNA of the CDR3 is TGTGCTAGCAGCTTAGGAACCATTCCGTTCGACGAGCAGTACTTC. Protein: CASSLGTIPFDEQYF. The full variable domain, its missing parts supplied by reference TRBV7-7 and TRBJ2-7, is GAGVSQSPRYKVTKRGQDVTLRCDPISSHATLYWYQQALGQGPEFLTYFNYEAQPDKSGLPSDRFSAERPEGSISTLTIQRTEQRDSAMYRCASSLGTIPFDEQYFGPGTRLTVT.